Listed here are 27 T cell receptor beta chains from one sample, sequenced in a study of cytomegalovirus exposure and HLA in healthy donors. Primers for the PCR totalled 60 Vbeta and 13 Jbeta. Sequencing used immunoSEQ multiplex PCR; TCRdb keeps in-frame clones, though not all of them. The sample carries about 76,000 clones, just over 70% recorded once. Sequencing used PBMCs. Source of these receptors: a man in his fifties or sixties in good health and CMV-seropositive.

The gene calls are TRBV5-1 and TRBJ1-2, with D tentatively TRBD1 (5 bases). Trimming shortened V by 1 base and J by 1 base, and 5 bases separated the two germline ends. The CDR3 is made up of 13 amino acids. Germline V gene data show CDR1 as SGHRS and CDR2 as YFSETQ. DNA for the CDR3: TGCGCCAGCAGCTTGAGGGGTAACTATGGCTACACCTTC. Protein sequence: CASSLRGNYGYTF.

CDR3 DNA: TGTGCCAGCAGCGGAAGACAGGGGGCGCGGGAGCAGTACTTC. This translates into CASSGRQGAREQYF. The chain recombines TRBV5-4 with TRBJ2-7, with 10 bases fitting TRBD1. CDR3 length equals 14 residues. The trim removed 4 bases at V and 7 bases at J, leaving 8 bases unmatched. Germline CDR1 SGHNT, CDR2 YYREEE (reference sequence).

V and J are TRBV11-2 and TRBJ2-4; 7 positions match TRBD2. CDR1 and CDR2 from the germline V gene are SGHAT and FQNNGV. This CDR3 comprises 16 residues. V lost 8 bases, J lost 9 bases, and 19 bases stayed unmatched. Here the CDR3 reads CASGPVSGNGRAIQYF. CDR3 sequence (DNA): TGTGCCAGCGGCCCGGTGAGCGGGAACGGTAGGGCCATTCAGTACTTC.

J is TRBJ2-3 and V is TRBV18, with TRBD1 as a possible D gene (6 bases). The germline V gene encodes CDR1 KGHSH and CDR2 LQKENI. V was clipped by 6 bases and J by 1 base, with 23 bases between them. This CDR3 is built from 18 residues. CDR3 in DNA: TGTGCCAGCTCGCCCTTCGGCAGGGGTCGGATCGGCACAGATACGCAGTATTTT. This sequence encodes CASSPFGRGRIGTDTQYF.

This clone was observed a handful of times. This CDR3 reads CASSQARSNQPQHF. Written as DNA, the CDR3 is TGTGCCAGCAGCCAAGCCCGTAGCAATCAGCCCCAGCATTTT. J is TRBJ1-5 and V is TRBV5-5, with D hard to call. The CDR3 covers 14 residues. Germline V gene data show CDR1 as SGHKS and CDR2 as YYEKEE (reference sequence). Trimming shortened V by 4 bases and J by 0 bases, and 8 bases separated the two germline ends.

V usage is TRBV27 and J usage is TRBJ2-1; perhaps TRBD1 as D (5 bases). CDR3 length: 14 residues. Trimming cost V 8 bases and J 0 bases, with 11 bases left between them. Looked up from germline, CDR1 is MNHEY and CDR2 is SMNVEV (reference sequence). CDR3 sequence reads: CASGKQASYNEQFF. The CDR3 DNA follows: TGTGCCAGCGGGAAACAGGCCTCCTACAATGAGCAGTTCTTC.

This chain uses TRBV7-3 with TRBJ1-2, with TRBD1 identical over 9 bases. This CDR3 is built from 13 residues. J was trimmed by 6 bases and V by 4 bases; bases with no gene match: 3. Germline V gene lookup returns CDR1 SGHTA and CDR2 FQGTGA. Here the CDR3 reads CASSSRTGDGYTF. CDR3 DNA sequence: TGTGCCAGCAGCTCCCGGACAGGGGATGGCTACACCTTC.

The V and J genes are TRBV5-4 and TRBJ1-1; D might be TRBD1 (5 bases). This CDR3 is built from 14 residues. Germline CDR1 SGHNT, CDR2 YYREEE (reference sequence). The V gene lost 4 bases and the J gene lost 2 bases, with 12 bases spanning the gap. The CDR3 DNA reads TGTGCCAGCAGCCTGGGGGGGGTAAACACTGAAGCTTTCTTT. It yields the protein CASSLGGVNTEAFF.

The rearrangement joins TRBV28 to TRBJ1-4; D gene ambiguous. Trimming cost V 11 bases and J 4 bases, with 11 bases left between them. This CDR3 is 12 amino acids long. Germline assignment: CDR1 MDHEN and CDR2 SYDVKM. The CDR3 here is CAGARGNEKLFF. The CDR3, as DNA: TGTGCCGGAGCGAGAGGTAATGAAAAACTGTTTTTT.

This chain uses TRBV29-1 with TRBJ2-1, with TRBD2 matching over 7 bases. Germline V gene lookup returns CDR1 SQVTM and CDR2 ANQGSEA. Trimming at V came to 4 bases and at J to 5 bases, leaving 14 bases not matched to a gene. This CDR3 spans 16 amino acids. In DNA, the CDR3 is TGCAGCGTTGGCCCACCGGGGGGTTACGGGGACAATGAGCAGTTCTTC. It translates to CSVGPPGGYGDNEQFF.

J is TRBJ1-2 and V is TRBV18; D might be TRBD1 (5 bases). The germline V and J ends were trimmed by 6 bases and 8 bases, with 10 bases remaining between them. Germline CDR1 and CDR2: KGHSH and LQKENI. The CDR3 runs 11 residues. CDR3 sequence reads: CASSPGDGYTF. Written as DNA, the CDR3 is TGTGCCAGCTCCCCGGGGGACGGCTACACCTTC.

This chain links TRBV28 with TRBJ1-2; 7 nucleotides line up with TRBD1. Germline V gives CDR1 MDHEN, CDR2 SYDVKM. The V and J ends lost 2 bases and 7 bases, in that order; junction bases with no gene match: 7. There are 14 residues in the CDR3. In nucleotides, the CDR3 is TGTGCCAGCAGTTTAGGGGCGGGGACAGTTGGCTACACCTTC. This translates into CASSLGAGTVGYTF.

This chain connects TRBV11-2 to TRBJ1-1, with D possibly TRBD1 on 5 matching bases. Germline V CDR1 and CDR2: SGHAT, FQNNGV. The CDR3 is made up of 15 amino acids. The V and J ends lost 2 bases and 2 bases respectively, with 12 bases between them. CDR3 bases: TGTGCCAGCAGCTTACAGGGCTCCCTAAACACTGAAGCTTTCTTT. Protein: CASSLQGSLNTEAFF.

CDR3 amino acids: CASSFPGISSGNTIYF. CDR3 DNA sequence: TGTGCCAGCAGTTTCCCAGGGATCAGCTCTGGAAACACCATATATTTT. The chain is built from TRBV28 and TRBJ1-3, with D possibly being TRBD1 (5 bases). CDR1 and CDR2 (germline): MDHEN, SYDVKM. The V gene lost 3 bases and the J gene lost 0 bases, with 12 bases spanning the gap. CDR3 length equals 16 residues.

The V and J genes are TRBV11-2 and TRBJ2-5, with TRBD2 matching 11 bases. V trimming: 0 bases; J trimming: 9 bases; junction bases outside the gene matches: 12. CDR1 and CDR2 from the germline V gene are SGHAT and FQNNGV. The CDR3 consists of 17 residues. The CDR3 protein is CASSLDVAGGPMRAQYF. DNA for the CDR3: TGTGCCAGCAGCTTAGATGTAGCGGGAGGGCCAATGAGGGCCCAGTACTTC.

This clone was seen a single time. The chain combines TRBV2 with TRBJ2-1, with a possible D match to TRBD2 (5 bases). V lost 3 bases and J 15 bases, leaving 18 bases between the germline ends. Germline V CDR1 and CDR2: SNHLY, FYNNEI. This CDR3 has 13 residues. The CDR3 spells CASSEEVASRLFF. As DNA, the CDR3 is TGTGCCAGCAGTGAGGAGGTGGCTAGCCGGCTGTTCTTC.

The V call is TRBV30, the J call TRBJ1-3, with D maybe TRBD1 (5 bases). The V end lost 3 bases, the J end lost 0 bases, and 12 bases lay between the germline ends. Per germline, CDR1 GTSNPN and CDR2 SVGIG (reference sequence). This CDR3 has 15 amino acids. The CDR3 nucleotides read TGTGCCTGGAGCTCGGGGACTAGCTCTGGAAACACCATATATTTT. This encodes CAWSSGTSSGNTIYF.

This sequence joins TRBV6-5 and TRBJ2-4, with a possible D match to TRBD2 (5 bases). CDR1 is MNHEY, CDR2 SVGAGI, per germline. V was trimmed by 2 bases and J by 0 bases, leaving 8 bases between them. This CDR3 region has 15 residues. The CDR3 DNA reads TGTGCCAGCAGTTACCTAGCTTTAGCCAAAAACATTCAGTACTTC. The encoded protein is CASSYLALAKNIQYF.

This clone was detected a few times. This sequence joins TRBV4-2 and TRBJ1-5, with 9 bases that match TRBD1. CDR1 and CDR2 (germline): LGHNA, YNFKEQ. The CDR3 has 17 residues. V was pared by 3 bases and J by 0 bases, with 6 bases of the junction left unmatched. In DNA form, the CDR3 reads TGTGCCAGCAGCCAGACAGGGGGGCAGAATAGCAATCAGCCCCAGCATTTT. It codes for CASSQTGGQNSNQPQHF.

The chain has TRBV19 and TRBJ2-3, with TRBD2 matching over 11 bases. The CDR3 spans 16 residues. CDR1 is LNHDA and CDR2 is SQIVND in the germline V gene (reference sequence). J gave up 5 bases and V 6 bases, and 10 bases lay outside the gene matches. CDR3 region: CASSPLTSGSRDTQYF. For the CDR3, the DNA is TGTGCCAGTAGCCCCCTAACTAGCGGGAGTAGAGATACGCAGTATTTT.

The chain combines TRBV7-8 with TRBJ1-2; the match to TRBD1 covers 7 bases. V trimming: 3 bases; J trimming: 4 bases; junction bases outside the gene matches: 5. From germline, CDR1 is SGHVS and CDR2 FQNEAQ. This CDR3 comprises 14 residues. The DNA for the CDR3 is TGTGCCAGCAGCTTGACAGGGTATGGCTATGGCTACACCTTC. This gives the protein CASSLTGYGYGYTF.

The V and J genes are TRBV10-3 and TRBJ2-6, with D possibly being TRBD1 (6 bases). CDR1 ENHRY and CDR2 SYGVKD come from the germline V gene. V lost 4 bases, J lost 0 bases, and 10 bases lay in between. The CDR3 contains 16 residues. The DNA of the CDR3 is TGTGCCATCAGTGGGGGGCCTTTCTCTGGGGCCAACGTCCTGACTTTC. This gives the protein CAISGGPFSGANVLTF.

The chain couples TRBV28 to TRBJ1-3; D call uncertain. CDR1 is MDHEN and CDR2 is SYDVKM in the germline V gene. This CDR3 has 14 residues. V was clipped by 2 bases and J by 4 bases, with 9 bases between them. CDR3 DNA sequence: TGTGCCAGCAGTTTAATCTCGTCCGGAAACACCATATATTTT. Its translation is CASSLISSGNTIYF.

V gene TRBV7-9 combines with J gene TRBJ2-3; 9 nucleotides agree with TRBD1. The ends lost 4 bases at V and 1 base at J; junction bases unmatched: 3. CDR3 length: 15 residues. Germline assignment: CDR1 SEHNR and CDR2 FQNEAQ (reference sequence). The CDR3 sequence is CASSSGDRGTDTQYF. The CDR3 DNA follows: TGTGCCAGCAGCTCCGGGGACAGGGGCACAGATACGCAGTATTTT.

The rearrangement joins TRBV30 to TRBJ2-7; 16 nucleotides agree with TRBD2. With V trimmed by 2 bases and J by 4 bases, 5 bases remained unmatched. The CDR3 extends over 16 amino acids. Germline-derived CDR1 and CDR2 are GTSNPN and SVGIG (reference sequence). The CDR3 DNA is TGTGCCTGGAGTCCCGGGACTAGCGGGAGGGGGTACGAGCAGTACTTC. This encodes CAWSPGTSGRGYEQYF. The full variable domain, rest sourced from reference TRBV30 and TRBJ2-7, is SQTIHQWPATLVQPVGSPLSLECTVEGTSNPNLYWYRQAAGRGLQLLFYSVGIGQISSEVPQNLSASRPQDRQFILSSKKLLLSDSGFYLCAWSPGTSGRGYEQYFGPGTRLTVT.

The chain joins TRBV7-3 to TRBJ1-2, with D hard to call. CDR1 is SGHTA, CDR2 FQGTGA, per germline. The germline V and J ends were trimmed by 4 bases and 3 bases, with 9 bases remaining between them. CDR3 size: 13 residues. CDR3 sequence: CASSSDTDYGYTF. For the CDR3, the DNA is TGTGCCAGCAGCTCCGACACTGACTATGGCTACACCTTC.

The V gene is TRBV5-1, the J gene TRBJ2-6; 8 nucleotides match TRBD1. Germline-derived CDR1 and CDR2 are SGHRS and YFSETQ. Germline trimming cut 0 bases from V and 3 bases from J; bases unmatched to any gene: 14. This CDR3 region has 20 residues. Here the CDR3 reads CASSLAMQGAVSGGANVLTF. CDR3 DNA sequence: TGCGCCAGCAGCTTGGCCATGCAGGGGGCGGTTTCAGGTGGGGCCAACGTCCTGACTTTC.